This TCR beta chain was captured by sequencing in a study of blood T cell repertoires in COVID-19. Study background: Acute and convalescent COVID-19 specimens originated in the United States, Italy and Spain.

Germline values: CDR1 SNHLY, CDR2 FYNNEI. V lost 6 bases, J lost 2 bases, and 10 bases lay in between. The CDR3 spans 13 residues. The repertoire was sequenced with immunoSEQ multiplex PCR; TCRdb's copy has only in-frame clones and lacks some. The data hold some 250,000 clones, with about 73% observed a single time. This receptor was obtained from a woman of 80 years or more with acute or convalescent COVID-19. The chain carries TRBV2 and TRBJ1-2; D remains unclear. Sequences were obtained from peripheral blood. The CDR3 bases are TGTGCCAGCAGCGGAGACGGAAACTATGGCTACACCTTC. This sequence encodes CASSGDGNYGYTF.